This T cell receptor beta chain was captured in a study of CD4 T cells in relation to SARS-CoV-2 and coronaviruses. At the level of the study: The HLA restriction of the shared crossreactive spike epitopes was mapped.

CD4+ T cells from unexposed donors were obtained before the COVID-19 pandemic (2011-2018). Method: immunoSEQ multiplex PCR; TCRdb's copy keeps in-frame clones and lacks some. The sample lists more than 50,000 clones; 86% were seen once. Material for sequencing was memory CD4+ T cells from PBMCs. The sequence derives from a human donor in good health.

The CDR3 is CAWMPASGMNSGANVLTF. CDR3 coding DNA: TGTGCCTGGATGCCCGCTAGCGGGATGAACTCTGGGGCCAACGTCCTGACTTTC. The chain carries TRBV30 and TRBJ2-6, with TRBD2 matching over 9 bases. CDR1 and CDR2 (germline): GTSNPN, SVGIG (reference sequence). Trimming took 4 bases from V and 0 from J; bases not matched to a gene: 10. The CDR3 is 18 amino acids.